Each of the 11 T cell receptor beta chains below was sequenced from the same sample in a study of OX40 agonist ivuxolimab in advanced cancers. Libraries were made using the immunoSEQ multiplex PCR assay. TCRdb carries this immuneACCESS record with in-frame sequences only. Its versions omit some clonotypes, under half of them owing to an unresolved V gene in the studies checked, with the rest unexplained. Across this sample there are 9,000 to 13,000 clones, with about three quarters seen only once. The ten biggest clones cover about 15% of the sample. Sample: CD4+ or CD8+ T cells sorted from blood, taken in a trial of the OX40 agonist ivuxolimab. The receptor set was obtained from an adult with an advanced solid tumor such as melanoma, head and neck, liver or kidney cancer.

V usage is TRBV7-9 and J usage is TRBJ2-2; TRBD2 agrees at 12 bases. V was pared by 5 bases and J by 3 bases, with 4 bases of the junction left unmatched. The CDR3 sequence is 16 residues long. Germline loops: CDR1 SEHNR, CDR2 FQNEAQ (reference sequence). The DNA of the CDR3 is TGTGCCAGCAGCGTAGGACTAGCGGGATACACCGGGGAGCTGTTTTTT. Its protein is CASSVGLAGYTGELFF.

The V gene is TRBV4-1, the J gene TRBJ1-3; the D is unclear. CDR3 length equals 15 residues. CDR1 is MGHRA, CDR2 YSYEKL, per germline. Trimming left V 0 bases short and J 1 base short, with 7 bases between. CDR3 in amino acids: CASSQDVGSGNTIYF. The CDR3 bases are TGCGCCAGCAGCCAAGACGTGGGGTCTGGAAACACCATATATTTT.

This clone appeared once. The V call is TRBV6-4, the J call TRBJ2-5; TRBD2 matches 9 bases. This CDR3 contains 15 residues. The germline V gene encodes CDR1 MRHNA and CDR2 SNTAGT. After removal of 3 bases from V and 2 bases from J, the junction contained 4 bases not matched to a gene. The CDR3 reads CASSELAGEQETQYF. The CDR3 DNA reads TGTGCCAGCAGTGAACTAGCGGGTGAACAAGAGACCCAGTACTTC.

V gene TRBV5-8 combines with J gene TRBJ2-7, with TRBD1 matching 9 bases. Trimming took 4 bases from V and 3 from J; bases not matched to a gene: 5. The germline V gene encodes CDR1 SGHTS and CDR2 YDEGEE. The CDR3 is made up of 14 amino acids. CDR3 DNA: TGTGCCAGCAGCCTCCGGGACAGGGTCTACGAGCAGTACTTC. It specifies CASSLRDRVYEQYF. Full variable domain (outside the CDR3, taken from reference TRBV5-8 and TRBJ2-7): EAGVTQSPTHLIKTRGQQATLRCSPISGHTSVYWYQQALGLGLQFLLWYDEGEERNRGNFPPRFSGRQFPNYSSELNVNALELEDSALYLCASSLRDRVYEQYFGPGTRLTVT.

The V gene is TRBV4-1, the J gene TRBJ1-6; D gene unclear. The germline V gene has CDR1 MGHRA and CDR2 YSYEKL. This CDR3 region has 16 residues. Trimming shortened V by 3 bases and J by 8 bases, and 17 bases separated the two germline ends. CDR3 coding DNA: TGCGCCAGCAGCCACGAACGAGGACTCAAGCATTCACCCCTCCACTTT. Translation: CASSHERGLKHSPLHF.

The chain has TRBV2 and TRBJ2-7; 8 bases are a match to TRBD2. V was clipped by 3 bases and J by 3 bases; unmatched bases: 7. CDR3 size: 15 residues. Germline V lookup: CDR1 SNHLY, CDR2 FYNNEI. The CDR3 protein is CASSEAPGLDYEQYF. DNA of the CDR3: TGTGCCAGCAGTGAGGCCCCGGGACTAGACTACGAGCAGTACTTC.

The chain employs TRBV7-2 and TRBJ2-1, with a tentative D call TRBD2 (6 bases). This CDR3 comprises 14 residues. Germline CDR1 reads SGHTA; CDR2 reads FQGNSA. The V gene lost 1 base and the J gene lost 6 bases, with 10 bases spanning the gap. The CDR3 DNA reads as TGTGCCAGCAGCTTAGGTGGGCGGGGCAATGAGCAGTTCTTC. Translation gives CASSLGGRGNEQFF. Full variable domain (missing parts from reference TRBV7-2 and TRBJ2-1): GAGVSQSPSNKVTEKGKDVELRCDPISGHTALYWYRQSLGQGLEFLIYFQGNSAPDKSGLPSDRFSAERTGGSVSTLTIQRTQQEDSAVYLCASSLGGRGNEQFFGPGTRLTVL.

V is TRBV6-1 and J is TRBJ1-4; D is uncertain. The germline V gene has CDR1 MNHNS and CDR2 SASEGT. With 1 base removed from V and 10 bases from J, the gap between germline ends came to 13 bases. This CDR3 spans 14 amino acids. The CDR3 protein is CASSEGVEVPKLFF. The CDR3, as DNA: TGTGCCAGCAGTGAAGGGGTGGAGGTTCCAAAACTGTTTTTT.

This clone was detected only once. The CDR3 nucleotides are TGTGCCAGCAGACCGGGCAGCACAGATACGCAGTATTTT. Its protein product is CASRPGSTDTQYF. The chain employs TRBV7-9 and TRBJ2-3; D is unresolved. The CDR3 runs 13 residues. CDR1 is SEHNR, CDR2 FQNEAQ, per germline (reference sequence). V lost 6 bases to trimming and J lost 0 bases, with 7 bases between them.

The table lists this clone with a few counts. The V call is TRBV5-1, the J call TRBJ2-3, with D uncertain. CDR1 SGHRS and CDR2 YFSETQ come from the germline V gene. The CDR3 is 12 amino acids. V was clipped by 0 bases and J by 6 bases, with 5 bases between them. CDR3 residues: CASSLGGDTQYF. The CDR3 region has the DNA TGCGCCAGCAGCTTGGGTGGGGATACGCAGTATTTT.

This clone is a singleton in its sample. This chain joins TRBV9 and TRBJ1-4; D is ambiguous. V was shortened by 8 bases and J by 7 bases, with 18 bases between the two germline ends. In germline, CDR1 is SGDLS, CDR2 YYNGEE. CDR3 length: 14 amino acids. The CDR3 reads CARDGGGPLEKLFF. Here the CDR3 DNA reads TGTGCCAGAGACGGAGGCGGTCCCCTTGAAAAACTGTTTTTT.